Included here is one T cell receptor beta chain sequence, with context. Its antigen is still unknown. The data derive from a study of blood T cells in healthy people across ages. Study results and limitations: Diversity estimates drawn from one million T cells were deemed underestimates.

It was ten milliliters of peripheral blood that were drawn from each donor. V dropped 2 bases and J dropped 14; count of bases not matched to a gene: 7. Germline V gives CDR1 LGHNT, CDR2 FRNRAP. This CDR3 has 14 residues. For the second PCR, which ran for 7 to 11 cycles, a sample-barcoded 5' primer and a J-beta primer mix were used. MiXCR, run by TCRdb on the 5' RACE reads, gives a single entry per CDR3 protein. The sample consists of hundreds of thousands of distinct CDR3 sequences, 44% of them appearing once. The receptor comes from a man aged 55 to 69 in good health. V usage is TRBV12-5 and J usage is TRBJ2-1; 12 bases agree with TRBD2. The sample consisted of blood. The CDR3 region has the DNA TGTGCTAGTGGTTTGTCACGACTAGCGGGGGCGGAGTTCTTC. Translating it yields CASGLSRLAGAEFF.